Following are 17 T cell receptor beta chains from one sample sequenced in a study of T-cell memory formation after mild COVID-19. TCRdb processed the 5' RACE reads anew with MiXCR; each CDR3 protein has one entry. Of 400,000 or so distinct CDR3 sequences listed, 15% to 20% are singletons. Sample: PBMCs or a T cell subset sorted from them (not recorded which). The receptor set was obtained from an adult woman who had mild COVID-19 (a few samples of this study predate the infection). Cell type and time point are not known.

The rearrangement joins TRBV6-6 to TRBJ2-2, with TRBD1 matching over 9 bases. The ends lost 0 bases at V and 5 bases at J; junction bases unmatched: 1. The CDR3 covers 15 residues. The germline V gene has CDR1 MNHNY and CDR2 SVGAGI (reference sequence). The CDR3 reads CASSYSTGGTGELFF. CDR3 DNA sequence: TGTGCCAGCAGTTACTCGACAGGGGGAACCGGGGAGCTGTTTTTT.

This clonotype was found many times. The CDR3 sequence: CASSPLPGTDTQYF. The CDR3, as DNA: TGTGCCAGCAGCCCGCTCCCGGGGACAGATACGCAGTATTTT. The chain combines TRBV27 with TRBJ2-3; TRBD2 is a possible D gene (5 bases). The germline V gene encodes CDR1 MNHEY and CDR2 SMNVEV (reference sequence). With 6 bases removed from V and 3 bases from J, the gap between germline ends came to 13 bases. This CDR3 region has 14 residues.

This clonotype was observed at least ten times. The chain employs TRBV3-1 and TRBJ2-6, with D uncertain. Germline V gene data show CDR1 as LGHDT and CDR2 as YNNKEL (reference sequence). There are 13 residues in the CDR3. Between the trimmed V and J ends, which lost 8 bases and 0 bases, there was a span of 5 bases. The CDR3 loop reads CASENSGANVLTF. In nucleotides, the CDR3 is TGTGCCAGCGAAAACTCTGGGGCCAACGTCCTGACTTTC.

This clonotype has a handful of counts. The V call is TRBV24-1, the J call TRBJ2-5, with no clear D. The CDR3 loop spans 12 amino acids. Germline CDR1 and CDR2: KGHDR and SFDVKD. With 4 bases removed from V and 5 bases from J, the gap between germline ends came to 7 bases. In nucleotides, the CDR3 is TGTGCCACCAGTGAAGGCGTGGAGACCCAGTACTTC. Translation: CATSEGVETQYF.

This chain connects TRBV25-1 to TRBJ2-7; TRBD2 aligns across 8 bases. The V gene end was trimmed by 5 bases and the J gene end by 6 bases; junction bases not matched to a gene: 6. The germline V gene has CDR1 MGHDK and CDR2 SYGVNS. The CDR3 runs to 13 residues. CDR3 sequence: CASSRTSLSEQYF. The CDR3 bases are TGTGCCAGCAGTCGGACTAGCCTCTCCGAGCAGTACTTC.

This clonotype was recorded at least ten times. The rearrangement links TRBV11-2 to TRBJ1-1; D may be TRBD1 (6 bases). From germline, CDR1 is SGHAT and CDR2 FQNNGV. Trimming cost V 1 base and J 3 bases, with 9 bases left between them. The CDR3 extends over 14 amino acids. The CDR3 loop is CASSLGHRDTEAFF. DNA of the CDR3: TGTGCCAGCAGCTTAGGCCACAGGGACACTGAAGCTTTCTTT.

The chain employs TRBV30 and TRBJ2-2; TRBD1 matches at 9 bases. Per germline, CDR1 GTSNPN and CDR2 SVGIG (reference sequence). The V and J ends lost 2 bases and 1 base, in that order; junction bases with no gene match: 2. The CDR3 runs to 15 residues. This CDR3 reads CAWSRGQGNTGELFF. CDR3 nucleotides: TGTGCCTGGAGTCGGGGACAGGGGAACACCGGGGAGCTGTTTTTT.

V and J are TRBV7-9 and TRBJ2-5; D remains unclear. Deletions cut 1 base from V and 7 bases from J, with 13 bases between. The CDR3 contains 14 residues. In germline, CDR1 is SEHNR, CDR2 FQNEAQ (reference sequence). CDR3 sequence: CASSLVTTRRTQYF. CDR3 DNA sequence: TGTGCCAGCAGCTTAGTAACTACCCGTAGGACCCAGTACTTC.

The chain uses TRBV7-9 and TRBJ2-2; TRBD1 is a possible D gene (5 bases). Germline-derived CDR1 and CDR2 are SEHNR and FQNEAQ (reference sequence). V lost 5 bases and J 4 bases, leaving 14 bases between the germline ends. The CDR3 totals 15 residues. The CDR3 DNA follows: TGTGCCAGCAGCCCAGGGATATGGGGCACCGGGGAGCTGTTTTTT. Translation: CASSPGIWGTGELFF.

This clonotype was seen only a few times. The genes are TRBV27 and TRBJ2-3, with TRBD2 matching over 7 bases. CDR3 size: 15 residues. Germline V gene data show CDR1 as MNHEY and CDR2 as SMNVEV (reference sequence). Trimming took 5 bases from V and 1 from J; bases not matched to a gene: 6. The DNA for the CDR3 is TGTGCCAGCAGTCTGCGGGGGTGGGGCACAGATACGCAGTATTTT. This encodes CASSLRGWGTDTQYF.

The CDR3: CSARGYGDEQYF. The CDR3 coding sequence is TGCAGTGCTAGAGGGTACGGGGACGAGCAGTACTTC. The chain has TRBV20-1 and TRBJ2-7, with TRBD2 as a possible D gene (5 bases). Germline V CDR1 and CDR2: DFQATT, SNEGSKA (reference sequence). With 1 base removed from V and 5 bases from J, the gap between germline ends came to 9 bases. The CDR3 loop spans 12 amino acids.

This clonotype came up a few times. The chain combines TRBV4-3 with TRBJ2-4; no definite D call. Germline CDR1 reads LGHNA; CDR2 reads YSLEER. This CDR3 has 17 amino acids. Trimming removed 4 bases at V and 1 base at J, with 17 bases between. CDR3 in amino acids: CASSLGSPSSAKNIQYF. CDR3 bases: TGCGCCAGCAGCCTGGGCTCCCCCAGCTCCGCCAAAAACATTCAGTACTTC.

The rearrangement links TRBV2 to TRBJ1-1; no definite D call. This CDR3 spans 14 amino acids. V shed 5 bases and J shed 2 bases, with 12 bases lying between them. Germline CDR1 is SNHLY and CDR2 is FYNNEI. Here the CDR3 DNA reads TGTGCCAGCAGTATAATGGGGAGAAACACTGAAGCTTTCTTT. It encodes CASSIMGRNTEAFF. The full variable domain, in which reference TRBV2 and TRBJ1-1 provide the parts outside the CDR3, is EPEVTQTPSHQVTQMGQEVILRCVPISNHLYFYWYRQILGQKVEFLVSFYNNEISEKSEIFDDQFSVERPDGSNFTLKIRSTKLEDSAMYFCASSIMGRNTEAFFGQGTRLTVV.

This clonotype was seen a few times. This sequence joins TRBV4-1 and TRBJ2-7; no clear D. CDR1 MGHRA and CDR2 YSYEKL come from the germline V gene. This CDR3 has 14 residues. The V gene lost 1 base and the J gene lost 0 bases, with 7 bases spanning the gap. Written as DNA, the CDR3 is TGCGCCAGCAGCCAAGGGGCCCCCTCCTACGAGCAGTACTTC. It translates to CASSQGAPSYEQYF.

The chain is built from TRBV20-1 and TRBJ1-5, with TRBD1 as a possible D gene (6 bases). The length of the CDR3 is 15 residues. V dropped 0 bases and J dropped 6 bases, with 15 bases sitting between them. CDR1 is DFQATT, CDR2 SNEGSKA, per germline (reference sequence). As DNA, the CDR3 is TGCAGTGCTAGAGATTATGTAACAGGGTCTCAGCCCCAGCATTTT. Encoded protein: CSARDYVTGSQPQHF.

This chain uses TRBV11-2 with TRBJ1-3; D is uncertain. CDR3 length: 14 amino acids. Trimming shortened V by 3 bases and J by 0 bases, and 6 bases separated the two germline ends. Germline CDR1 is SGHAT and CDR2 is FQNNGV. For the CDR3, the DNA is TGTGCCAGCAGCTTTCTACTCTCTGGAAACACCATATATTTT. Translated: CASSFLLSGNTIYF.

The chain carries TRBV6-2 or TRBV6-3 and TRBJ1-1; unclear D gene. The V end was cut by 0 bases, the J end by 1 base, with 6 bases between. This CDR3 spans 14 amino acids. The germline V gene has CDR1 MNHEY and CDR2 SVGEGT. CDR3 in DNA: TGTGCCAGCAGTTACTCGGAGGCGAACACTGAAGCTTTCTTT. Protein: CASSYSEANTEAFF.